This T cell receptor beta chain was recorded in a study of shared clonotypes between healthy human individuals. Method: immunoSEQ multiplex PCR; TCRdb's copy keeps in-frame clones and lacks some. The sample lists 2 million to 2.5 million clones; 90% to 96% were seen once. With regard to this clone: The sample holds other DNA sequences that translate to the same CDR3.

This sequence was found in a man between 18 and 35 years old in good health. What was sequenced was naive CD4+ T cells sorted from blood. This sample's subset: CD45RA+ positively selected.

CDR3 sequence reads: CASSLLTGELFF. The CDR3 nucleotides read TGTGCCAGCAGCTTATTGACCGGGGAGCTGTTTTTT. This chain connects TRBV7-2 to TRBJ2-2; D gene ambiguous. This CDR3 comprises 12 residues. V shed 2 bases and J shed 5 bases, with 3 bases lying between them. Per germline, CDR1 SGHTA and CDR2 FQGNSA.